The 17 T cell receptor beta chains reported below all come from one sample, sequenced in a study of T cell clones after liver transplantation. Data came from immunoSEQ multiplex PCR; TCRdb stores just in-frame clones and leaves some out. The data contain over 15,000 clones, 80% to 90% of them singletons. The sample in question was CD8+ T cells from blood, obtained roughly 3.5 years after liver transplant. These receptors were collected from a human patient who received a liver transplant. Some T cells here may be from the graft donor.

This CDR3 is CASSLEGPSYEQYF. The CDR3 DNA sequence: TGCGCCAGCAGCTTGGAGGGTCCCTCCTACGAGCAGTACTTC. This sequence joins TRBV5-1 and TRBJ2-7; D is unclear. V lost 0 bases and J lost 0, with 7 bases in between. Germline-derived CDR1 and CDR2 are SGHRS and YFSETQ. This CDR3 has 14 residues.

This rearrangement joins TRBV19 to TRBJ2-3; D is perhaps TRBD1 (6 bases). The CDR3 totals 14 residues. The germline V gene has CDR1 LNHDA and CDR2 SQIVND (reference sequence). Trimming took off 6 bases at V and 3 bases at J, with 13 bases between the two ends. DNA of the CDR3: TGTGCCAGTAGCGAAGGGGGAGTGACAGATACGCAGTATTTT. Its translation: CASSEGGVTDTQYF.

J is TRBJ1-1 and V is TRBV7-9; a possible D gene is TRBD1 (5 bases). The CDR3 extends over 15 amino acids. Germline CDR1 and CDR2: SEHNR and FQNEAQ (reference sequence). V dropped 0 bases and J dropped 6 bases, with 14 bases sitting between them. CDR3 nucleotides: TGTGCCAGCAGCTTAGCCCGCAGGGCGGGCGCTGAAGCTTTCTTT. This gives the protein CASSLARRAGAEAFF.

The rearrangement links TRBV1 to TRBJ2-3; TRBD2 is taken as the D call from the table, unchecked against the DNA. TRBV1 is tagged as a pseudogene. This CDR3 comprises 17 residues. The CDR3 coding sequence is TGCACCAGCAGCCAACAAGGACTAGCGGGAGGGCCAGATACGCAGTATTTT. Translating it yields CTSSQQGLAGGPDTQYF.

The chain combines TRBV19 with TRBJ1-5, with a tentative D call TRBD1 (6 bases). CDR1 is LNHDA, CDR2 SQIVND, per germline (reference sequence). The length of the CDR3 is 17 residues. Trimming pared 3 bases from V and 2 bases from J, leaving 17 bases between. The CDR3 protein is CASSIAPTGRRNQPQHF. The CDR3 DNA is TGTGCCAGTAGTATCGCTCCAACAGGGCGGCGCAATCAGCCCCAGCATTTT.

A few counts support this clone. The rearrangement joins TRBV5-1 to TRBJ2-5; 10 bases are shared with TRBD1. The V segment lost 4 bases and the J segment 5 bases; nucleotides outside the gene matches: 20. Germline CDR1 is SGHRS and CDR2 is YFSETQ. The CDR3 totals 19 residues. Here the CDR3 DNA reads TGCGCCAGCAGCCCCCAAATGTTCTTCGGGACAGGGGTCCGGGAGACCCAGTACTTC. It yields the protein CASSPQMFFGTGVRETQYF.

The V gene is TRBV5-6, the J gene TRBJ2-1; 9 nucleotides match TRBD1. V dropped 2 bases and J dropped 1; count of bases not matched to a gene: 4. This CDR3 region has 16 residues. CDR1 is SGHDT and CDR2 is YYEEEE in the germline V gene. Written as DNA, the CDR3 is TGTGCCAGCAGCTTCGGGACAGGGCTATCCTACAATGAGCAGTTCTTC. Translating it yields CASSFGTGLSYNEQFF.

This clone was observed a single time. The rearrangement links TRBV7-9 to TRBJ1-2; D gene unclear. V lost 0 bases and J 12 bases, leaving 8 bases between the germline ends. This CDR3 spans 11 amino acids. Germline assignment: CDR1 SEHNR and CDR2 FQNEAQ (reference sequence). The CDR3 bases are TGTGCCAGCAGCTTAGCAACAGTACACACCTTC. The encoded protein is CASSLATVHTF.

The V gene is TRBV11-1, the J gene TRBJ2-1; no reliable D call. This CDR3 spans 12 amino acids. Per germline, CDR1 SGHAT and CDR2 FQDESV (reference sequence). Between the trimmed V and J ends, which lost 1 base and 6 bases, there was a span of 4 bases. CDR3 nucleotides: TGTGCCAGCAGCTTAGGTAGCAATGAGCAGTTCTTC. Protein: CASSLGSNEQFF.

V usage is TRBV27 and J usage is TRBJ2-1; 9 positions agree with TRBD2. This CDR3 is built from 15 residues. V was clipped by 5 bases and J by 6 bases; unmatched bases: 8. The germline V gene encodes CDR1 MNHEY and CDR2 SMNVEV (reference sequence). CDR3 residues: CASSGPGLAPNEQFF. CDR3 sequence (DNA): TGTGCCAGCAGTGGACCGGGACTAGCCCCCAATGAGCAGTTCTTC.

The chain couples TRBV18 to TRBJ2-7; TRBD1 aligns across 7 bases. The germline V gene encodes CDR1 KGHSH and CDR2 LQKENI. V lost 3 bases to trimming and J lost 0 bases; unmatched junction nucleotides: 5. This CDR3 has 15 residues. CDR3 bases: TGTGCCAGCTCACCTCCGGGACAGATCTCCTACGAGCAGTACTTC. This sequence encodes CASSPPGQISYEQYF.

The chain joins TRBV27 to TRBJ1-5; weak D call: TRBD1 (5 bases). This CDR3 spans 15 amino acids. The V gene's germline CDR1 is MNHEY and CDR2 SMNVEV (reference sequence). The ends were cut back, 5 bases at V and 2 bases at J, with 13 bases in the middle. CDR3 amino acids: CASSPGGGGNQPQHF. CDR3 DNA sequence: TGTGCCAGCAGTCCCGGGGGGGGTGGCAATCAGCCCCAGCATTTT.

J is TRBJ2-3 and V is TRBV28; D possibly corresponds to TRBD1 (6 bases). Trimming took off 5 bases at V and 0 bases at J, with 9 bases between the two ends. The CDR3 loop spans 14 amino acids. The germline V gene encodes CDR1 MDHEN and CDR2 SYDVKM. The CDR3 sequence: CASSLRGSTDTQYF. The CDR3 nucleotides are TGTGCCAGCAGTCTCAGGGGTAGCACAGATACGCAGTATTTT.

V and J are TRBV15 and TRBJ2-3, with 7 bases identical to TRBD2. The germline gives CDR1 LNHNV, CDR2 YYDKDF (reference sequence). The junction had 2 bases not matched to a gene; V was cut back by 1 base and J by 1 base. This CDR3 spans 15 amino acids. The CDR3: CATSRAREGTDTQYF. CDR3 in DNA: TGTGCCACCAGCAGAGCCCGGGAGGGCACAGATACGCAGTATTTT. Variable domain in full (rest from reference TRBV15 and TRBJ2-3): DAMVIQNPRYQVTQFGKPVTLSCSQTLNHNVMYWYQQKSSQAPKLLFHYYDKDFNNEADTPDNFQSRRPNTSFCFLDIRSPGLGDTAMYLCATSRAREGTDTQYFGPGTRLTVL.

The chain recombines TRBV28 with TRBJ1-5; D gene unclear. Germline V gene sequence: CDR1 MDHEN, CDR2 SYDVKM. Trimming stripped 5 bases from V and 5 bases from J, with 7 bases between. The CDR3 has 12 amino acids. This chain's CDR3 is CASSRRDQPQHF. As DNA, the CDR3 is TGTGCCAGCAGTCGGAGGGATCAGCCCCAGCATTTT.

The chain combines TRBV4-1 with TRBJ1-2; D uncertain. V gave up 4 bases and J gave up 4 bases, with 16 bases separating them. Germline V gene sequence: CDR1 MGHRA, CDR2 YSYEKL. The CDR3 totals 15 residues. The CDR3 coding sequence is TGCGCCAGCAGCCCGCTGGCGACGGTGCCCTATGGCTACACCTTC. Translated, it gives CASSPLATVPYGYTF.

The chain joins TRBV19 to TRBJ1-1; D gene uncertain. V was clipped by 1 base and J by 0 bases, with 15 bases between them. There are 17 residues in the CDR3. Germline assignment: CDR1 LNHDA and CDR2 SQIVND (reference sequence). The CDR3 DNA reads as TGTGCCAGTAGTATAGGAAAGAAACGAGGTATGAACACTGAAGCTTTCTTT. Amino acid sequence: CASSIGKKRGMNTEAFF.